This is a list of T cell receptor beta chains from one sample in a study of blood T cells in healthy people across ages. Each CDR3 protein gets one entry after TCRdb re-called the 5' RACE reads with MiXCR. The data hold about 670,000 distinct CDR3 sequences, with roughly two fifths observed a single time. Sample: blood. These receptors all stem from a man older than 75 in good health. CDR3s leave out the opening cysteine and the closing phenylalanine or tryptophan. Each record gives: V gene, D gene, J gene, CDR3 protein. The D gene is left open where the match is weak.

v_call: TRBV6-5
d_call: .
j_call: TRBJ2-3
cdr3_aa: ASSHKDGLTDTQY

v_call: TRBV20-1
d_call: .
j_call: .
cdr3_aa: SASMGSYEQY

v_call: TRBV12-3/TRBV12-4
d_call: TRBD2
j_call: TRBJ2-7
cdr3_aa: ASSPLAGAVREQY

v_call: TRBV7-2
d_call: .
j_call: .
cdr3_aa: ASSARSREKTQY

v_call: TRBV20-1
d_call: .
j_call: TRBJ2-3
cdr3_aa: SARDDLGIGDTQY

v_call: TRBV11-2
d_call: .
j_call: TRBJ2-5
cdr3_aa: ASSLEQRVEETQY

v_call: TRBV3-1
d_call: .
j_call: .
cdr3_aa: ASSQGFSGASEQY

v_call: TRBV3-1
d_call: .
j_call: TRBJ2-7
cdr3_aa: ASSQLAGSTYEQY

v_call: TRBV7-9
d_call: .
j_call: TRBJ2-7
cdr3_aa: ASSLDLGGARPYEQY

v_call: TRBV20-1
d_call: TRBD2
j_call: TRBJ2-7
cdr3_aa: SAPPLMTSGASYEQY

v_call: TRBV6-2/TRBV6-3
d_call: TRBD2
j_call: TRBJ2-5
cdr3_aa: ASSWGLAGYNEQY

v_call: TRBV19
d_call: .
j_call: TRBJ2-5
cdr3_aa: ATQQEDQETQY

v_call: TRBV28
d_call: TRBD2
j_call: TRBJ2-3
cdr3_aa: ASRTASGSNQADTQY

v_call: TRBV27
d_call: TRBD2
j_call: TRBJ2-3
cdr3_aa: ASKAGGSTDTQY

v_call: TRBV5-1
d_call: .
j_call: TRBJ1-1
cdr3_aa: ASSQTTPGPEAF

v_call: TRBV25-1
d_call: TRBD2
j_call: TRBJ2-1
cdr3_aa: ASSQPGLAVYNEQF